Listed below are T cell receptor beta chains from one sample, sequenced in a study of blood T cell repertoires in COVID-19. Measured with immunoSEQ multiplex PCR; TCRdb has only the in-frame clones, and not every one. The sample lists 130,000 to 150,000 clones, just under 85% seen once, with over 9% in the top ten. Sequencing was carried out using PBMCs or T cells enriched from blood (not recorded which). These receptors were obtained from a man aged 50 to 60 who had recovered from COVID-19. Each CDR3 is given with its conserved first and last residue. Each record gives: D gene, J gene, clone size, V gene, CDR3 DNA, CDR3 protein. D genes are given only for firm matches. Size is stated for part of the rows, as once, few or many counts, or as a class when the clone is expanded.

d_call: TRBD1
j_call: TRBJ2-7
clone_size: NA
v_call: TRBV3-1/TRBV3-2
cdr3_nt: TGTGCCAGCAGCCGCCAGGACAGGGGGTACGAGCAGTACTTC
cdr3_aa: CASSRQDRGYEQYF

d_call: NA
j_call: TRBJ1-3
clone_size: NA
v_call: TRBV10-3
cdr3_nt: TGTGCCATCAGTGTAGGCGGATCTGGAAACACCATATATTTT
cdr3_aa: CAISVGGSGNTIYF

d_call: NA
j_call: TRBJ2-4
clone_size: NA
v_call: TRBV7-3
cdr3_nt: TGTGCCAGCAGCCCCCGCGGGAGGACAGGTTTAGCCAAAAACATTCAGTACTTC
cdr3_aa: CASSPRGRTGLAKNIQYF

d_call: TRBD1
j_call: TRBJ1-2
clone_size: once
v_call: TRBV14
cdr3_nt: TGTGCCAGCAGCCCTGGACAGGGCGGCGGCTACACCTTC
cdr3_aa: CASSPGQGGGYTF

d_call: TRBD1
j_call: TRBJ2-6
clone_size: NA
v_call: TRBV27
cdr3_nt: TGTGCCAGCAGTTATGGGACAGCCGTCTCTGGGGCCAACGTCCTGACTTTC
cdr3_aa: CASSYGTAVSGANVLTF

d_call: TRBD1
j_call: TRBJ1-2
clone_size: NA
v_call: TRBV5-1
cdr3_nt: TGCGCCAGCAGCTTCACCGGGACAGGGGGCCTTCTCTATGGCTACACCTTC
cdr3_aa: CASSFTGTGGLLYGYTF

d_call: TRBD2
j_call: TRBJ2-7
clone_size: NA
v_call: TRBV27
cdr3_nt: TGTGCCAGCAGTTTAGCTAGCGGCTACGAGCAGTACTTC
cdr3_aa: CASSLASGYEQYF

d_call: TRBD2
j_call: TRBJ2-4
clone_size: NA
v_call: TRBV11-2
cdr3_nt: TGTGCCAGCAGCCCTGGGACTAGCGCGAACATTCAGTACTTC
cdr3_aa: CASSPGTSANIQYF

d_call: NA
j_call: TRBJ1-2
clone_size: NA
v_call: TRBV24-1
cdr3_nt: TGTGCCACCAATAAAGGGGGAGGGAACGGGTATGGCTACACCTTC
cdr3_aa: CATNKGGGNGYGYTF

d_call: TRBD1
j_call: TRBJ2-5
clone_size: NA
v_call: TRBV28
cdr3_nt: TGTGCCAGCAGTTCAGGGACAGGGCGGGAGACCCAGTACTTC
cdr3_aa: CASSSGTGRETQYF

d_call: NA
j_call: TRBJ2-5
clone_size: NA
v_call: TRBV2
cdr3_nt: TGTGCCAGCAGTGATTTGTCAGGGAAGGGTAACCAAGAGACCCAGTACTTC
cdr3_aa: CASSDLSGKGNQETQYF